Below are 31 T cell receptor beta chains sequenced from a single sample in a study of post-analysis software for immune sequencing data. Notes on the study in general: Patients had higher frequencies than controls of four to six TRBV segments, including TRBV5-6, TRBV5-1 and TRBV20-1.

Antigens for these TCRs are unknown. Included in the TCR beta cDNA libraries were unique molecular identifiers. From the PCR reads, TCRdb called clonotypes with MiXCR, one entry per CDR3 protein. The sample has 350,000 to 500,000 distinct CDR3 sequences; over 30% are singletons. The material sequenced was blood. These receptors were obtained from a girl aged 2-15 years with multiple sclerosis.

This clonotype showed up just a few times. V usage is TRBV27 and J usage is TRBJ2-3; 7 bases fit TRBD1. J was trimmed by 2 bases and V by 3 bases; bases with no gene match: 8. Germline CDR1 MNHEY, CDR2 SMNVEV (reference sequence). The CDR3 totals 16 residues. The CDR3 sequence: CASSFRNRGLTDTQYF. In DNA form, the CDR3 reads TGTGCCAGCAGTTTCCGAAACAGGGGTCTCACAGATACGCAGTATTTT.

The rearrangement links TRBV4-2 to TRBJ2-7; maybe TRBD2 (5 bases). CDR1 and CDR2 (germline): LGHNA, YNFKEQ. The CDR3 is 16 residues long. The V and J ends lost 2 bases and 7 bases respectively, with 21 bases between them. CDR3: CASSQPRSRVQGEQYF. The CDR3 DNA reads TGTGCCAGCAGCCAACCTAGGTCGCGGGTGCAAGGGGAGCAGTACTTC.

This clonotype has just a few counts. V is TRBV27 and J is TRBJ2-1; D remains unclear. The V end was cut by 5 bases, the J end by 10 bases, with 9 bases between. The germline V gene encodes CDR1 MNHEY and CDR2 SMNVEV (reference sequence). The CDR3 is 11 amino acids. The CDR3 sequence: CASSHSREQFF. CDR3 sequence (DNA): TGTGCCAGCAGTCACTCACGCGAGCAGTTCTTC.

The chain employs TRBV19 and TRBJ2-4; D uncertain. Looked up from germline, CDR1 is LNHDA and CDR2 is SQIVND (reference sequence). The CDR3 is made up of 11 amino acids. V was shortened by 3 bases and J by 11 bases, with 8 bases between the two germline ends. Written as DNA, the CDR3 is TGTGCCAGTAGTATTGGAGAGTTTCAGTACTTC. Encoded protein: CASSIGEFQYF. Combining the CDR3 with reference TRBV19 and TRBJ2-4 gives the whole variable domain DGGITQSPKYLFRKEGQNVTLSCEQNLNHDAMYWYRQDPGQGLRLIYYSQIVNDFQKGDIAEGYSVSREKKESFPLTVTSAQKNPTAFYLCASSIGEFQYFGAGTRLSVL.

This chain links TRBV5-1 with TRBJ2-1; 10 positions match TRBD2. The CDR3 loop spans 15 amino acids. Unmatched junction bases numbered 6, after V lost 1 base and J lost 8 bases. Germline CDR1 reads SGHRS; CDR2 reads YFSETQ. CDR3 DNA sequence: TGCGCCAGCAGCTTGACTAGCGGGGCCTGGGATGAGCAGTTCTTC. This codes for CASSLTSGAWDEQFF.

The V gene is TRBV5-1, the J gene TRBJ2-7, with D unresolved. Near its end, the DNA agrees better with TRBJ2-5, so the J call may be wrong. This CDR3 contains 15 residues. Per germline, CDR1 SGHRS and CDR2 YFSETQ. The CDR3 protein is CASSGEEIGLETQYF. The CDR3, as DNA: TGCGCCAGCAGCGGAGAAGAGATCGGGTTGGAGACCCAGTACTTC.

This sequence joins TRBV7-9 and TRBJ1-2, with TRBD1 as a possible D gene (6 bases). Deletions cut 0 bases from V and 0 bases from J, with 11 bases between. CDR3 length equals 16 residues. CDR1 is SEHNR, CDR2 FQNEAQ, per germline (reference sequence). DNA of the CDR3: TGTGCCAGCAGCTTAGCGGGCGGGGGCTCTAACTATGGCTACACCTTC. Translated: CASSLAGGGSNYGYTF.

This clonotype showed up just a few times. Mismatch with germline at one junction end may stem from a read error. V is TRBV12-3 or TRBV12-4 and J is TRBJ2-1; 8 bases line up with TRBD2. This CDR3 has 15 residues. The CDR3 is CASSLAGGSHNEQFF. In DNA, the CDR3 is TGTGCCAGCAGTTTGGCGGGGGGCTCCCACAATGAGCAGTTCTTC.

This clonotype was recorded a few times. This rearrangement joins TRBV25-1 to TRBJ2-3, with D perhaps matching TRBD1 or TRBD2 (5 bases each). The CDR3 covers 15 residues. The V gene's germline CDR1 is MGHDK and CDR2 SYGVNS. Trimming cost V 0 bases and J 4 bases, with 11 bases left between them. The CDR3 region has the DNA TGTGCCAGCAGTGAATATTCGAGGGGCTCAGATACGCAGTATTTT. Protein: CASSEYSRGSDTQYF.

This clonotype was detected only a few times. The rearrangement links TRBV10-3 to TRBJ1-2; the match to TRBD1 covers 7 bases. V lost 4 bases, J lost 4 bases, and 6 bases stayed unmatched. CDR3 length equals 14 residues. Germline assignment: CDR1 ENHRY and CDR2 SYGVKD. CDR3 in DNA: TGTGCCATCAGTGCCACAGGGGAATTCTATGGCTACACCTTC. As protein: CAISATGEFYGYTF.

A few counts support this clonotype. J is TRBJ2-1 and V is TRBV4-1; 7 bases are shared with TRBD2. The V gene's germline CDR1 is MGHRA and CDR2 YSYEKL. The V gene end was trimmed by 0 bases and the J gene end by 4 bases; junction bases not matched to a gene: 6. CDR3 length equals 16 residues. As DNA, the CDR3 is TGCGCCAGCAGCCAAGATCTAGCGGCCTCATACAATGAGCAGTTCTTC. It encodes CASSQDLAASYNEQFF.

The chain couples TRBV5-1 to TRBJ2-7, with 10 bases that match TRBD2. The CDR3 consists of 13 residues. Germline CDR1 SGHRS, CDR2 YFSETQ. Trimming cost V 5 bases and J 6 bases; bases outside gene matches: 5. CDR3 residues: CASRRSSGGEQYF. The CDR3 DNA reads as TGCGCCAGCAGAAGGTCTAGCGGGGGCGAGCAGTACTTC. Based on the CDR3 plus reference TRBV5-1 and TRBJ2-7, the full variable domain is KAGVTQTPRYLIKTRGQQVTLSCSPISGHRSVSWYQQTPGQGLQFLFEYFSETQRNKGNFPGRFSGRQFSNSRSEMNVSTLELGDSALYLCASRRSSGGEQYFGPGTRLTVT.

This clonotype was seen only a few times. CDR3 DNA sequence: TGTGCCAGCAGCCAGTTCGGCGGGGGATGGGGCACAGATACGCAGTATTTT. The encoded protein is CASSQFGGGWGTDTQYF. This sequence joins TRBV7-9 and TRBJ2-3; 7 bases are shared with TRBD2. Germline loops: CDR1 SEHNR, CDR2 FQNEAQ (reference sequence). This CDR3 is built from 17 residues. V shed 5 bases, J shed 1 base, and the junction held 12 bases outside the gene matches.

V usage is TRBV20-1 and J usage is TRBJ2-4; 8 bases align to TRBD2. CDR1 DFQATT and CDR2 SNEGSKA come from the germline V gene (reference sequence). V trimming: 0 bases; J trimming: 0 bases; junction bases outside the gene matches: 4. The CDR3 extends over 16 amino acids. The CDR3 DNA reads TGCAGTGCTAGAGATCCCCTAGCGGGAGCCAAAAACATTCAGTACTTC. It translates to CSARDPLAGAKNIQYF.

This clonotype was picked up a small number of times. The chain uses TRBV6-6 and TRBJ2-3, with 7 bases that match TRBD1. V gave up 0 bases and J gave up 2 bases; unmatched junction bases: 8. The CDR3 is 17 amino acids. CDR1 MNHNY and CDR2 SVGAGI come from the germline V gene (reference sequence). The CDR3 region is CASSYSRGTETTDTQYF. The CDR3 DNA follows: TGTGCCAGCAGTTACTCGAGAGGGACAGAAACCACAGATACGCAGTATTTT.

Here the CDR3 reads CASSFDRGSSPLHF. CDR3 nucleotides: TGTGCCAGCAGCTTTGACAGGGGAAGTTCACCCCTCCACTTT. The chain joins TRBV7-9 to TRBJ1-6; 8 bases agree with TRBD1. CDR3 length: 14 amino acids. V lost 3 bases to trimming and J lost 9 bases; unmatched junction nucleotides: 4. Per the germline V gene, CDR1 is SEHNR and CDR2 is FQNEAQ (reference sequence).

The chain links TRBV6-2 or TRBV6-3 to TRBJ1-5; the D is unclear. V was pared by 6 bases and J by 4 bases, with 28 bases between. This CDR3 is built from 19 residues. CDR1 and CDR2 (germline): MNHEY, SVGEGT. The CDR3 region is CASSTSILRNDRANQPQHF. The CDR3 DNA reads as TGTGCCAGCAGCACCTCAATCCTCCGAAACGACCGGGCAAATCAGCCCCAGCATTTT.

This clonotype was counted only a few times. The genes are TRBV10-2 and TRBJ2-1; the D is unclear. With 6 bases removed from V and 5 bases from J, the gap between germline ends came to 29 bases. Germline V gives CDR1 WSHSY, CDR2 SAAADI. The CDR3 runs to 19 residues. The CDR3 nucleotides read TGCGCCAGCAGATCCCACGGAATCAAACGGACCAGGTTAAACAATGAGCAGTTCTTC. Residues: CASRSHGIKRTRLNNEQFF.

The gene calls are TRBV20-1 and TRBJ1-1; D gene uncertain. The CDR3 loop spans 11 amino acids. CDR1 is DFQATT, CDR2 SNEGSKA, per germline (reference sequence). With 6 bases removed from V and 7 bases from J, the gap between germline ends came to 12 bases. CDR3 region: CSAGSGSEAFF. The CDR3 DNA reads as TGCAGTGCCGGATCCGGGAGTGAAGCTTTCTTT.

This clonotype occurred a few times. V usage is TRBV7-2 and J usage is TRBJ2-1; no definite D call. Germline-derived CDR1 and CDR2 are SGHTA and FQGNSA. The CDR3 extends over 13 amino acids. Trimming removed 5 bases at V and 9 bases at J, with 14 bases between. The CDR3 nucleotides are TGTGCCAGCAGCACCGTCTGGAACGTTGAGCAGTTCTTC. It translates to CASSTVWNVEQFF.

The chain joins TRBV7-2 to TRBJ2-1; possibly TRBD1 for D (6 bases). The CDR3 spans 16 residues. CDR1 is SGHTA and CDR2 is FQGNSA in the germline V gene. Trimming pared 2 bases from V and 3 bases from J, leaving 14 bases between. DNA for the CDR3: TGTGCCAGCAGCTTAAGTGTACAGGGCTTCTACAATGAGCAGTTCTTC. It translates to CASSLSVQGFYNEQFF.

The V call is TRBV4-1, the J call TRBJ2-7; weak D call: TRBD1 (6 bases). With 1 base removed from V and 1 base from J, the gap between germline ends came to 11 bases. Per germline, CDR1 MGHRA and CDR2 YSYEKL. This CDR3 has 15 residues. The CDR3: CASSQGLQGSYEQYF. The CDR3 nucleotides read TGCGCCAGCAGCCAAGGACTACAGGGTTCCTACGAGCAGTACTTC.

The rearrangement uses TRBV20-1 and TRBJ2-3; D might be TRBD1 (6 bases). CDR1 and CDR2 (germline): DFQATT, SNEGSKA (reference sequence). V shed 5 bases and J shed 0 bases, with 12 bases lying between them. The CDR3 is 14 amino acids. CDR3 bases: TGCAGTGCTTTGCAGGGACACAGCACAGATACGCAGTATTTT. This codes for CSALQGHSTDTQYF.

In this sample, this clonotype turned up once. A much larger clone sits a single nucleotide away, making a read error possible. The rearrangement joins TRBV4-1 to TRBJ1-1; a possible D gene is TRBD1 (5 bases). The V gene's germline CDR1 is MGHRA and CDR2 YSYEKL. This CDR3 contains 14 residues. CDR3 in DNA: TGCGCCAGCAACCAAGATTCGGGGGAAACTGAAGCTTTCTTT. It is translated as CASNQDSGETEAFF.

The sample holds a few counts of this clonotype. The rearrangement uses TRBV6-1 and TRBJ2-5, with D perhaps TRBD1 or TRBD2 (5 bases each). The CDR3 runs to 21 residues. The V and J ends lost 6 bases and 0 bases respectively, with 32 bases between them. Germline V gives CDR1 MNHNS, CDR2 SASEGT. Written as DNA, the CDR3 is TGTGCCAGCAGGCAAAAGGGCCCGGGGCAGGGAACTAGGTTGTACCAAGAGACCCAGTACTTC. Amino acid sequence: CASRQKGPGQGTRLYQETQYF.

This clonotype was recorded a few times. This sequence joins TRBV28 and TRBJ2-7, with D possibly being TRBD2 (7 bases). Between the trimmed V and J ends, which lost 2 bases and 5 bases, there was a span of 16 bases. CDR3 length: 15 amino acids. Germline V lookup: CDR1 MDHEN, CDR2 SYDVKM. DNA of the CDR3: TGTGCCAGCAGTTTAAGGGGCGGGGGCGAGGACGAGCAGTACTTC. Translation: CASSLRGGGEDEQYF.

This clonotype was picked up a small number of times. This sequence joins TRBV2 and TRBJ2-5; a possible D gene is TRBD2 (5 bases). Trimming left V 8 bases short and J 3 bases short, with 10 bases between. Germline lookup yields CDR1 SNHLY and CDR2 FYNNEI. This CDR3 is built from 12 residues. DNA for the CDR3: TGTGCCAGCGTAAGAGCGGAAGAGACCCAGTACTTC. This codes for CASVRAEETQYF.

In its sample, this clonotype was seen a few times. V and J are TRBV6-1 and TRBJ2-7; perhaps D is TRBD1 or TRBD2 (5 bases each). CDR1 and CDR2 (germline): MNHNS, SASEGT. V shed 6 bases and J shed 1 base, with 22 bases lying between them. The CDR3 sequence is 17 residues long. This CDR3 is CASRRSGTTVPSYEQYF. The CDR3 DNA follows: TGTGCCAGCAGAAGATCAGGGACGACAGTACCTTCCTACGAGCAGTACTTC.

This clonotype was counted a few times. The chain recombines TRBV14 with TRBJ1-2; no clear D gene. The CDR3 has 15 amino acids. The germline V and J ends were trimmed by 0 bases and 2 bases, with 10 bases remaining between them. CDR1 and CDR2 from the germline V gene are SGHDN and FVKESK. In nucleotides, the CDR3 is TGTGCCAGCAGCCAAGATTCGCGGCGGAACTATGGCTACACCTTC. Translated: CASSQDSRRNYGYTF.

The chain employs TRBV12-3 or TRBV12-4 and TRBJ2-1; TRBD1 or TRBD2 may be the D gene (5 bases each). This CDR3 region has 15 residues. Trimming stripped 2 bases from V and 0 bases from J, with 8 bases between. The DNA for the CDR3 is TGTGCCAGCAGTTTAATGGGGGACTCCTACAATGAGCAGTTCTTC. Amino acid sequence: CASSLMGDSYNEQFF.

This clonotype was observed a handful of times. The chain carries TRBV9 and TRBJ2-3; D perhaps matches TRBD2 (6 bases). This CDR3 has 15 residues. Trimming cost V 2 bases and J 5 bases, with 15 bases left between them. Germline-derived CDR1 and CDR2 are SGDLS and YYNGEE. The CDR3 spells CASSVEATRRDTQYF. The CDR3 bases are TGTGCCAGCAGCGTCGAAGCGACTAGGCGAGATACGCAGTATTTT.